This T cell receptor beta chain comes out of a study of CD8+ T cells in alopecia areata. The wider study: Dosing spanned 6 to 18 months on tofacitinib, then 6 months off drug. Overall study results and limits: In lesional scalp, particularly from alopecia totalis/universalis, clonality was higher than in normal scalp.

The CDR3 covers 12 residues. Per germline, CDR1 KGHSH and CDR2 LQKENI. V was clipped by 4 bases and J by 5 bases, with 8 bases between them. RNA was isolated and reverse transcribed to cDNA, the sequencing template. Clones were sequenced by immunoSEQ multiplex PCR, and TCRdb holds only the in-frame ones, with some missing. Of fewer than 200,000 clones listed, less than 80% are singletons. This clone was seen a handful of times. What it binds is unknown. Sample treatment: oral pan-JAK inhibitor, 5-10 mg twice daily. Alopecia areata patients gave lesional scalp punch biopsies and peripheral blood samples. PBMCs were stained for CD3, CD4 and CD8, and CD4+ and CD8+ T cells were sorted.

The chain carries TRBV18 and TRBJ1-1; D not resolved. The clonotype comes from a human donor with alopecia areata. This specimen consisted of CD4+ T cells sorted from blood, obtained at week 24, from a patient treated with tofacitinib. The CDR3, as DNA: TGTGCCAGCTCACGAAGGGAGACTGAAGCTTTCTTT. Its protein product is CASSRRETEAFF.